This TCR beta chain emerged from a study of immune evolution from preneoplasia to lung adenocarcinoma. Study-wide results and limits: Later-stage lesions seemingly showed higher T cell density and diversity than normal lung. T cell clonality was higher in KRAS-mutant than EGFR-mutant or wild-type nodules.

A word on this clone: Its antigen is still unknown.

Profiled with immunoSEQ multiplex PCR; TCRdb holds only in-frame clones, not every one. The table includes roughly 38,000 clones, about 73% detected once. Histologic diagnosis was independently verified by two lung pathologists. Germline CDR1 reads SGHRS; CDR2 reads YFSETQ. V was clipped by 0 bases and J by 9 bases, with 16 bases between them. This CDR3 is built from 14 residues. The source material was FFPE invasive lung adenocarcinoma tissue. This sequence joins TRBV5-1 and TRBJ2-7; the D gene is possibly TRBD1 (5 bases). The source of this sequence is a person aged 55-75 years with lung adenocarcinoma. The CDR3 region has the DNA TGCGCCAGCAGCTTGGCCGGCCTAGGGGATGGGCAGTACTTC. It is translated as CASSLAGLGDGQYF.